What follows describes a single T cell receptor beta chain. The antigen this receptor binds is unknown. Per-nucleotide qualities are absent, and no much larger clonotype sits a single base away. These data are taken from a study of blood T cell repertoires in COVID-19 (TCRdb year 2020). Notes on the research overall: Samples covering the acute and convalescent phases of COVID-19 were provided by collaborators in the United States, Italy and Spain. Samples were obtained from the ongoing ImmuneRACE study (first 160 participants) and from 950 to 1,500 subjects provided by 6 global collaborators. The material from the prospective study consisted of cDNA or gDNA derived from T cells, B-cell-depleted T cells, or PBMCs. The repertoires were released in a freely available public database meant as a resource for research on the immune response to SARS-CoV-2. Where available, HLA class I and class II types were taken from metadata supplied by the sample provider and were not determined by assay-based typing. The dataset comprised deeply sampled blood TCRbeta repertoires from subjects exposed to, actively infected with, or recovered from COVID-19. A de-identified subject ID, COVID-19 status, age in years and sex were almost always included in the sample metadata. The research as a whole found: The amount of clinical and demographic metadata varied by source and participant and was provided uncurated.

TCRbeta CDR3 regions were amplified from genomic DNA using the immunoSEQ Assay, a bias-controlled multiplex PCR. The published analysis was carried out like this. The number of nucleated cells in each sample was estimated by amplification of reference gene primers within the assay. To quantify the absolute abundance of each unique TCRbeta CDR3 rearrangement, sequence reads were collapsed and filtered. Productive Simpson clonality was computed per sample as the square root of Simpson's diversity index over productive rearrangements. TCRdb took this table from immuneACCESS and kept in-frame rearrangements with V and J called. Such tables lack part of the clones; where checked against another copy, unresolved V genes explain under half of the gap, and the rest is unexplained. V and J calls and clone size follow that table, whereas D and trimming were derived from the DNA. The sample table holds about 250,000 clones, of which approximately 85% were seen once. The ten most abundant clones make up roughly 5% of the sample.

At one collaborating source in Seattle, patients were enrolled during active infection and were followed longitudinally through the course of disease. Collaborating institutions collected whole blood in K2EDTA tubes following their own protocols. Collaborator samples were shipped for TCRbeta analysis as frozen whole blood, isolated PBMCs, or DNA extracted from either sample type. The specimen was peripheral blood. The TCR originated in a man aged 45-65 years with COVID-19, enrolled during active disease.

This receptor has the CDR3 CASSGRLAERDEQFF. Read as DNA, the sequence is TGCGCCAGCAGCGGAAGACTAGCGGAGAGGGATGAGCAGTTCTTC. The receptor chain draws on TRBV5-1 and TRBJ2-1, with TRBD2 identical over 9 junction bases. The germline V gene gives CDR1 as SGHRS and CDR2 as YFSETQ. Including the terminal cysteine and phenylalanine, the CDR3 comprises 15 residues. Of the read, only the CDR3 DNA is kept; its 45 bases are in frame from base 1. V and J are trimmed by 4 bases and 8 bases, and the gene matches miss 10 bases of the junction.